This record covers a single T cell receptor (beta chain). V dropped 3 bases and J dropped 2 bases, with 10 bases sitting between them. Germline-derived CDR1 and CDR2 are GTSNPN and SVGIG (reference sequence). The CDR3 runs 13 residues. This sample was taken from a study of blood T cell repertoires in COVID-19. Method: immunoSEQ multiplex PCR; TCRdb's copy keeps in-frame clones and lacks some. The sample contains some 140,000 clones, 84% of which appear only once. Sequencing used peripheral blood. This TCR derives from a woman aged 80 or over with acute or convalescent COVID-19. The rearrangement links TRBV30 to TRBJ1-1; perhaps TRBD1 as D (6 bases). CDR3 in amino acids: CAWRLTGNTEAFF. The CDR3 bases are TGTGCCTGGAGGTTGACAGGCAACACTGAAGCTTTCTTT.